What follows describes a single T cell receptor (beta chain). This clone's antigen is unknown. It has no much larger one-base neighbor in the sample; base qualities were not kept. The protocol used for the library was PCR. The sample was run on an Illumina HiSeq 2500. To reduce PCR and sequencing biases, unique molecular identifiers were incorporated into the TCR beta cDNA libraries. Some 500,000 cDNA molecules were obtained for every 1 to 10 million input T cells, so each molecule roughly corresponded to one T cell. The same protocol used for the earlier healthy control dataset was applied to prepare and sequence the patient libraries. Samples belonging to the same batch were prepared together, multiplexed and sequenced on a shared HiSeq lane. Processing in the source paper ran as follows. MIGEC was used to process the raw barcoded reads, and molecular identifier groups with only a single read were discarded before consensus assembly and CDR3 extraction. VDJtools was used for post-analysis of the clonotype tables, and diversity was normalized by down-sampling every dataset to the size of the smallest sample. To correct batch-related cross-sample contamination, repertoire overlap clustering matched CDR3 amino acid sequences but not nucleotide sequences. TCRdb ran its own pipeline on the public reads, namely fastp trimming at Q25 and MiXCR clone calling, and kept in-frame beta chains. Identical CDR3 protein sequences are pooled into one entry, listed with their most common genes and DNA. None of the V and J calls come from the authors' own analysis; TCRdb made them. The sample profile shows about 770,000 distinct CDR3 sequences; around 42% of them were found once. Together, the top ten hold roughly 4.9% of the sample.

To demonstrate the VDJtools post-analysis software, TCR beta repertoires were profiled from the peripheral blood of 10 to 15 young patients with multiple sclerosis. Multiple sclerosis patients were children and adolescents aged about 6 to 16 years. The source of the sample is a study of post-analysis software for immune sequencing data (dated by TCRdb to the mid-2010s). In the study overall: Relapsing-remitting, secondary progressive and progressive-relapsing multiple sclerosis were recorded as disease courses, and subtype annotation was lacking for some patients. A subset of samples was prepared in parallel using single-end sample barcoding, then pooled and co-amplified after Illumina adapter ligation. The patient repertoires were set against around ten previously published healthy control repertoires from donors whose ages ranged from 6 to 25 years.

Overall results and qualifications from the work: The control group was slightly older than the multiple sclerosis patient group. Strong co-clustering of samples prepared in the same batch was shown by direct clustering with F measure, prompting a batch-effect correction. Compared with controls, multiple sclerosis patients had significantly lower normalized Chao1 diversity, a finding suggesting substantial peripheral T-cell clonal expansion. Patients showed significantly higher frequencies than controls for five TRBV segments, among them TRBV5-6, TRBV5-1 and TRBV20-1.

Trimmed from V: 1 base; trimmed from J: 4 bases; junction bases lacking a gene match: 3. The CDR3 measures 15 amino acids from cysteine to phenylalanine. The kept DNA is CDR3 alone, 45 bases in frame from the first base. The germline V gene yields SNHLY for CDR1 and FYNNEI for CDR2. Rearrangement joined TRBV2 to TRBJ2-1; 8 bases in the middle match TRBD2. The source of this sequence is a girl aged 5-17 years with multiple sclerosis. The specimen was blood. Read as DNA, the sequence is TGTGCCAGCAGTGAAGTCGGGAGGGGGTACAATGAGCAGTTCTTC. It is translated as CASSEVGRGYNEQFF.